This entry concerns a single T cell receptor beta chain. The antigen is undetermined. The data were taken from a study of shared clonotypes between healthy human individuals. About the study: Researchers drew samples from two women and three men aged 18 to 49.

Libraries were prepared by immunoSEQ multiplex PCR; TCRdb keeps only in-frame clonotypes and omits some of them. The sample contains under 600,000 clones, about 79% of which appear only once. Study-level points and caveats: Only blood underwent sampling, and tissue repertoires likely differ.

The germline V gene has CDR1 KGHSH and CDR2 LQKENI. The CDR3 runs 15 residues. The ends were cut back, 0 bases at V and 8 bases at J, with 13 bases in the middle. The sample comprised PBMCs. This TCR was recovered from a middle-aged woman in good health. Some clones in this sample may be carry-over from other donors' samples. The chain has TRBV18 and TRBJ1-4; tentative D call: TRBD1 (5 bases). This chain's CDR3 is CASSPPFGAGEKLFF. CDR3 bases: TGTGCCAGCTCACCACCGTTCGGGGCTGGGGAAAAACTGTTTTTT.